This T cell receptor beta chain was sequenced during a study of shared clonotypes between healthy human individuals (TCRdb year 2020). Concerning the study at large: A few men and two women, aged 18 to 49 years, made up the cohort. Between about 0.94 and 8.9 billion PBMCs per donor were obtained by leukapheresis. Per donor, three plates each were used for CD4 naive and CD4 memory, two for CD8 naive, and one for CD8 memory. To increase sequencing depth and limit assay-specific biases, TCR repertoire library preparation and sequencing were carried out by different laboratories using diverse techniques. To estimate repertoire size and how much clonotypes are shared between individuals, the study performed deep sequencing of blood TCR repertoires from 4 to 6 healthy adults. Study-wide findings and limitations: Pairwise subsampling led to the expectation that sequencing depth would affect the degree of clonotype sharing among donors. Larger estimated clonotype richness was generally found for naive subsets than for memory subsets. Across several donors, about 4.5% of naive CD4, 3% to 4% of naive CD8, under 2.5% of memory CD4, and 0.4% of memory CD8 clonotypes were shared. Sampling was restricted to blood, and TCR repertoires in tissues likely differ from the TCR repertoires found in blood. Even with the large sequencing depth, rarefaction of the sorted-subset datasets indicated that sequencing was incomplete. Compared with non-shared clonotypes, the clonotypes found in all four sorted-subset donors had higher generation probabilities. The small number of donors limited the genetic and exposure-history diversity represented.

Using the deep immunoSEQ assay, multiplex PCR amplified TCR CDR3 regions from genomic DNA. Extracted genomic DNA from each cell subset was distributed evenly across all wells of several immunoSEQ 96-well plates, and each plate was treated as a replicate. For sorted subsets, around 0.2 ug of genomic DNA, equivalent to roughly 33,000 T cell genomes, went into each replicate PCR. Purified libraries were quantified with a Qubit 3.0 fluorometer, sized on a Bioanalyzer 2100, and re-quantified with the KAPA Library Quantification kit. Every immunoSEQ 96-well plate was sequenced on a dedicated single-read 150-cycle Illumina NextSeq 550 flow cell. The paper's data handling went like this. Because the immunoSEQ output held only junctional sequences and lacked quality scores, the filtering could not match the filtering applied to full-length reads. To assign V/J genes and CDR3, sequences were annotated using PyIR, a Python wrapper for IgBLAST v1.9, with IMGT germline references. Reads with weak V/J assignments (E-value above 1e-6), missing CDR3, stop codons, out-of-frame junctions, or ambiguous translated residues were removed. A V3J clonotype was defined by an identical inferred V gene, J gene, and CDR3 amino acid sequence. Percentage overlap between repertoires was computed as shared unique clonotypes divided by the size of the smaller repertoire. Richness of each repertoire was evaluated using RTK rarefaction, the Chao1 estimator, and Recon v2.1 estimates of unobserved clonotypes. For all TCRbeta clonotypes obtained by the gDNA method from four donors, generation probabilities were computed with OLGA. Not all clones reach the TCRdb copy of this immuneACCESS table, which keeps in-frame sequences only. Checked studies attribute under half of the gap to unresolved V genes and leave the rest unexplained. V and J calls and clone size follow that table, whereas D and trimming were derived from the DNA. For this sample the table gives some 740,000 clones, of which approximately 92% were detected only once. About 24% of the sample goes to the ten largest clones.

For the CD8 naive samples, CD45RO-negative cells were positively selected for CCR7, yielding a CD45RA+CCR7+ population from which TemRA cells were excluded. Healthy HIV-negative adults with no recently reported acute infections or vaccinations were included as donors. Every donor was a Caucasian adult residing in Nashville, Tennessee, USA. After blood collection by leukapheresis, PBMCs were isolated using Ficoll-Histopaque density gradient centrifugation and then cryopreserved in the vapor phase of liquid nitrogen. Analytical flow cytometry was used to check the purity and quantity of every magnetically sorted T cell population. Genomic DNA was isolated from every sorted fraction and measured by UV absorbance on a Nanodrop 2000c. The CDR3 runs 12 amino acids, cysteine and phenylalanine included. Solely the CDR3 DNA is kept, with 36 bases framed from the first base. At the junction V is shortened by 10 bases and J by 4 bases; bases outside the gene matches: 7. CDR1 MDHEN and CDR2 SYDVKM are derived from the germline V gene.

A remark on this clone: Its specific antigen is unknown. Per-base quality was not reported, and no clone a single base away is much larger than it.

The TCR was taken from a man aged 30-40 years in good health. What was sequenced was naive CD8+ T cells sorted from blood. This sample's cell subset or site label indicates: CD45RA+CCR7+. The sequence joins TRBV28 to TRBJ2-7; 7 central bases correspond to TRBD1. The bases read TGTGCCACCCGACAGGGTGGATACGAGCAGTACTTC. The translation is CATRQGGYEQYF. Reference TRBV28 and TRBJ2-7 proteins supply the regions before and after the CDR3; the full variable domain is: DVKVTQSSRYLVKRTGEKVFLECVQDMDHENMFWYRQDPGLGLRLIYFSYDVKMKEKGDIPEGYSVSREKKERFSLILESASTNQTSMYLCATRQGGYEQYFGPGTRLTVT.